A selection of T cell receptor beta chains follows, all from one sample in a study of T-cell memory formation after mild COVID-19. TCRdb processed the 5' RACE reads anew with MiXCR; each CDR3 protein has one entry. There are hundreds of thousands of distinct CDR3 sequences in the sample; 20% to 25% occur only once, and under 8.5% lies in the top ten. Sequenced sample: PBMCs or a T cell subset sorted from them (not recorded which). These receptors came from an adult woman who had mild COVID-19 (a few samples of this study predate the infection). Cell type and time point are not known. The CDR3 runs from the conserved cysteine through the conserved F or W. D genes are given only for firm matches. Size tells how often a clone was seen (once, few, many) or the class of an expanded clone, and some rows leave it out.

clone_size | d_call | j_call | v_call | cdr3_nt | cdr3_aa
. | . | TRBJ2-1 | TRBV24-1 | TGTGCCACCAGTGACCCAAAGGGTTCCTACAATGAGCAGTTCTTC | CATSDPKGSYNEQFF
. | . | TRBJ2-3 | TRBV5-1 | TGCGCCAGCAGCTTGGCCGGGATGAACACAGATACGCAGTATTTT | CASSLAGMNTDTQYF
few | . | TRBJ2-5 | TRBV6-4 | TGTGCCACCCCCGTGGGAGGAGGGCAAGAGACCCAGTACTTC | CATPVGGGQETQYF
. | . | TRBJ1-2 | TRBV9 | TGTGCCAGCAGCGTCGGGTTTTCACCCCTAGGCTACACCTTC | CASSVGFSPLGYTF
. | . | TRBJ2-7 | TRBV2 | TGTGCCAGCCCCCTGCCGGGTTTTGTATACGAGCAGTACTTC | CASPLPGFVYEQYF
. | . | TRBJ2-3 | TRBV5-1 | TGCGCCACCCGTTTCGGGGGTTCAGATACGCAGTATTTT | CATRFGGSDTQYF
. | TRBD1 | TRBJ1-1 | TRBV5-5 | TGTGCCAGCAGCTTGTTAATTTTCACAGGGGTAAAAGTGGACACTGAAGCTTTCTTT | CASSLLIFTGVKVDTEAFF
. | . | TRBJ2-7 | TRBV11-3 | TGTGCCAGCAGCTTAGATCTGATGGTCTCCTACGAGCAGTACTTC | CASSLDLMVSYEQYF
. | TRBD1 | TRBJ2-6 | TRBV7-8 | TGTGCCAGCAGCTCGACGCAGGGGGCAATGGCTGGGGCCAACGTCCTGACTTTC | CASSSTQGAMAGANVLTF
. | . | TRBJ2-5 | TRBV15 | TGTGCCACCAGCTCGGGGCGACAGGCCCTCCGACGCCGGGGGGAGACCCAGTACTTC | CATSSGRQALRRRGETQYF
few | . | TRBJ2-1 | TRBV4-3 | TGCGCCAGCAGCCAAACTCCCTACAATGAGCAGTTCTTC | CASSQTPYNEQFF
. | TRBD1 | TRBJ2-7 | TRBV6-5 | TGTGCCAGCAGTTTGGACAGGGGAATCTCCGAGCAGTACTTC | CASSLDRGISEQYF
. | TRBD1 | TRBJ1-2 | TRBV6-5 | TGTGCCAGCGGTCCGCAGGGGGCGACTATTTATGGCTACACCTTC | CASGPQGATIYGYTF
few | . | TRBJ2-4 | TRBV21-1 | TGTGCCAGCAGCAAATTATCGGGAACCAAAAACATTCAGTACTTC | CASSKLSGTKNIQYF
. | . | TRBJ1-2 | TRBV3-1 | TGTGCCAGCAGCCACCGGGCAGTGCATAACTATGGCTACACCTTC | CASSHRAVHNYGYTF
. | TRBD1 | TRBJ2-5 | TRBV12-3/TRBV12-4 | TGTGCCAGCAGTAAGGACAGGGTACAAGAGACCCAGTACTTC | CASSKDRVQETQYF
. | . | TRBJ2-7 | TRBV6-2/TRBV6-3 | TGTGCCAGCAGTCCAGGGAAGGGCCGGAGCTACGAGCAGTACTTC | CASSPGKGRSYEQYF
few | TRBD1 | TRBJ2-2 | TRBV9 | TGTGCCAGCAGCGTTAGACCGGGACAGGGGACAACGAACACCGGGGAGCTGTTTTTT | CASSVRPGQGTTNTGELFF
few | . | TRBJ2-5 | TRBV2 | TGTGCCAGCAGAGATTCGCCCCGGGTCCAAGAGACCCAGTACTTC | CASRDSPRVQETQYF
few | TRBD1 | TRBJ1-5 | TRBV25-1 | TGTGCCAGCAGTGTTCAGGGGGGCTGGAATAGCAATCAGCCCCAGCATTTT | CASSVQGGWNSNQPQHF
. | TRBD1 | TRBJ2-1 | TRBV24-1 | TGTGCCACCGGCTTCCCGGGACAGGGACACAATGAGCAGTTCTTC | CATGFPGQGHNEQFF
. | . | TRBJ2-1 | TRBV7-9 | TGTGCCAGCAGCGTCGGGGCTCCGGGGAATGAGCAGTTCTTC | CASSVGAPGNEQFF
. | . | TRBJ2-1 | TRBV7-9 | TGTGCCAGCAGCTCGAAAACCGAGGGGCCCTACAATGAGCAGTTCTTC | CASSSKTEGPYNEQFF
. | TRBD1 | TRBJ2-7 | TRBV7-6 | TGTGCCAGCGCCTCCGGGACAGCCACCTACGAGCAGTACTTC | CASASGTATYEQYF
. | TRBD1 | TRBJ2-4 | TRBV15 | TGTGCCACCAGTGAGGGGGCGGGAAACATTCAGTACTTC | CATSEGAGNIQYF
. | . | TRBJ1-5 | TRBV11-3 | TGTGCCAGCAGCTTAGATCACGGAGGGAAAGGTTATCAGCCCCAGCATTTT | CASSLDHGGKGYQPQHF
many | . | TRBJ2-7 | TRBV12-3/TRBV12-4 | TGTGCCAGCAGTCCGGATCGATCCTACGAGCAGTACTTC | CASSPDRSYEQYF
. | TRBD1 | TRBJ2-1 | TRBV25-1 | TGTGCCAGCAGTGGGGGACAGGGATACAATGAGCAGTTCTTC | CASSGGQGYNEQFF
few | TRBD2 | TRBJ2-5 | TRBV3-1 | TGTGCCAGCAGCCAACCGGGACTAGCAGGAGAGACCCAGTACTTC | CASSQPGLAGETQYF
few | TRBD1 | TRBJ1-1 | TRBV12-3/TRBV12-4 | TGTGCCAGCGGGGGACAGGGGCCCACTGAAGCTTTCTTT | CASGGQGPTEAFF